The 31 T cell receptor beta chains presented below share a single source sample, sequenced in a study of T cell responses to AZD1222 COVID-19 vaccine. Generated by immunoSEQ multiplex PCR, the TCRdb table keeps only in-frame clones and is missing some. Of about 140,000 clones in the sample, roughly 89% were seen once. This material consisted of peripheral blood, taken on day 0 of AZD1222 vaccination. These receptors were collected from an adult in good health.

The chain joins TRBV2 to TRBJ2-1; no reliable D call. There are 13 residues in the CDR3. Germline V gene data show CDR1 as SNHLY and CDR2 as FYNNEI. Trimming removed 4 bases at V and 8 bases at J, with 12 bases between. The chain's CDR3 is CASSVEGTDEQFF. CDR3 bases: TGTGCCAGCAGTGTCGAAGGAACCGATGAGCAGTTCTTC.

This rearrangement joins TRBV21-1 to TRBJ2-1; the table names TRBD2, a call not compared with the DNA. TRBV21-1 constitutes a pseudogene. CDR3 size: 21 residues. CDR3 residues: CASSTKVRRGGLISRDNEQFF. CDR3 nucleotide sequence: TGTGCCAGCAGCACCAAGGTACGTCGGGGAGGTCTCATTAGTCGGGACAATGAGCAGTTCTTC.

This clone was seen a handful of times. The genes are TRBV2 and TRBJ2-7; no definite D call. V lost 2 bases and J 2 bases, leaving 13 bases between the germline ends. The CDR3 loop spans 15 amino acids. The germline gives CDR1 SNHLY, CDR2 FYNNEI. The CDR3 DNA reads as TGTGCCAGCAGTGAATATGGCAGCACTACCTACGAGCAGTACTTC. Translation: CASSEYGSTTYEQYF.

As DNA, the CDR3 is TGTGCCAGCAGCCCAGACGGCAGGGCCCCGACCTACGAGCAGTACTTC. Encoded protein: CASSPDGRAPTYEQYF. J is TRBJ2-7 and V is TRBV9, with D maybe TRBD1 (5 bases). V gave up 4 bases and J gave up 2 bases, with 19 bases separating them. The CDR3 has 16 residues. Per germline, CDR1 SGDLS and CDR2 YYNGEE.

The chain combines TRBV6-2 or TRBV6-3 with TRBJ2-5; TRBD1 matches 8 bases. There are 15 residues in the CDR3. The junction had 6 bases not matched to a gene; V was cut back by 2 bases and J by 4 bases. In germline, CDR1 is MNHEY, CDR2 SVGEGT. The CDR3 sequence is CASSYQDRAVETQYF. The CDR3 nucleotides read TGTGCCAGCAGTTACCAGGACAGGGCGGTAGAGACCCAGTACTTC.

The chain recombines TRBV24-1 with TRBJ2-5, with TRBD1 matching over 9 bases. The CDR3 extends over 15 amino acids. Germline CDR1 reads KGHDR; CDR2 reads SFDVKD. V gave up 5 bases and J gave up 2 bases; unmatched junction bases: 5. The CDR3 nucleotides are TGTGCCACCAGTGCCGGGACAGGGAGACAAGAGACCCAGTACTTC. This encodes CATSAGTGRQETQYF.

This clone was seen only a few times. The CDR3 DNA reads as TGTGCCAGCAGTGAAAGTAGCGGGGCCTACAATGAGCAGTTCTTC. It codes for CASSESSGAYNEQFF. The V gene is TRBV6-4, the J gene TRBJ2-1; 8 bases line up with TRBD2. Per germline, CDR1 MRHNA and CDR2 SNTAGT. This CDR3 has 15 residues. The junction had 3 bases not matched to a gene; V was cut back by 3 bases and J by 2 bases.

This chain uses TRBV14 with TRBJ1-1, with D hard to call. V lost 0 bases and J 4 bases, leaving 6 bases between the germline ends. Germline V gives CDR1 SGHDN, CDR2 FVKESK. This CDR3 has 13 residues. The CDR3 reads CASSQERFTEAFF. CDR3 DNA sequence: TGTGCCAGCAGCCAAGAACGGTTCACTGAAGCTTTCTTT.

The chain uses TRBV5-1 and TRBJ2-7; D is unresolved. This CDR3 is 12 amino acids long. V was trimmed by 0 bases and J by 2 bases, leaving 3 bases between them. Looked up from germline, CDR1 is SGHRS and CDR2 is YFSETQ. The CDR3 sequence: CASSLDAYEQYF. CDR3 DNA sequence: TGCGCCAGCAGCTTGGACGCCTACGAGCAGTACTTC.

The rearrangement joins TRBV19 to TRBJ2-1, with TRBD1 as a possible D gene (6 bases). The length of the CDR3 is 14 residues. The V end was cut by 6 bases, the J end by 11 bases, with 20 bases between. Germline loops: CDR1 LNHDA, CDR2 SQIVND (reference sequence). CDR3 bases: TGTGCCAGTAGGGCACAGGGAAGTACTGGAAAGCAGTTCTTC. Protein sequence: CASRAQGSTGKQFF.

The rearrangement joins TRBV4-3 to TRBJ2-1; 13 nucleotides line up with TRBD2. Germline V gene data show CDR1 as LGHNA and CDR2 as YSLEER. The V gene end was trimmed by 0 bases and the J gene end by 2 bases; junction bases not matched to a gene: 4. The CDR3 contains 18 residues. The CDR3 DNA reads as TGCGCCAGCAGCCAAGATTGGGGACTAGCGGGACCCTACAATGAGCAGTTCTTC. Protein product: CASSQDWGLAGPYNEQFF.

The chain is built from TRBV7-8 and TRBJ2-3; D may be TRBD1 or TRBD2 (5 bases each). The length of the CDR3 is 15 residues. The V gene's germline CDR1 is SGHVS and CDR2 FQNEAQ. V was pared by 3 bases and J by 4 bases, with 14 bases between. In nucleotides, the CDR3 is TGTGCCAGCAGCTTGGGGGAGAGTTCGTCAGATACGCAGTATTTT. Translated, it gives CASSLGESSSDTQYF.

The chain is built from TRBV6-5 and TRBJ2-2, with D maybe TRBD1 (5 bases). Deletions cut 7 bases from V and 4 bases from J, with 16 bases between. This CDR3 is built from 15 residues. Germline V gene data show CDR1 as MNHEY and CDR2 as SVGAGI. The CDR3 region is CASTRKGLGTGELFF. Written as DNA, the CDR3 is TGTGCCAGCACCAGAAAGGGGCTAGGCACCGGGGAGCTGTTTTTT.

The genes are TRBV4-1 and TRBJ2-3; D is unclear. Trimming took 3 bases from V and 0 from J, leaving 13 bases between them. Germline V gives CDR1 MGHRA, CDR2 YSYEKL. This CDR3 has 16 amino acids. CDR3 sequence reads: CASSQRTEPSTDTQYF. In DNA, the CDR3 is TGCGCCAGCAGCCAGAGGACGGAGCCTAGCACAGATACGCAGTATTTT.

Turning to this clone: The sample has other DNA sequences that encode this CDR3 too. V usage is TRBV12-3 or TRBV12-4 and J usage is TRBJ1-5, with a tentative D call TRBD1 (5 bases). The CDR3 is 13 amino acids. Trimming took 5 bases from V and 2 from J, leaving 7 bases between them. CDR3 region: CASSGGGNQPQHF. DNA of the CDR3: TGTGCCAGCAGTGGAGGGGGCAATCAGCCCCAGCATTTT.

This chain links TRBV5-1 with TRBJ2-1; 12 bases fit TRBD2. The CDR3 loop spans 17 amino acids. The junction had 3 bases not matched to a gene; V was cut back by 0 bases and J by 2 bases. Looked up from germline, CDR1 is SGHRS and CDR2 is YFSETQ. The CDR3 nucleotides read TGCGCCAGCAGCTTGGAACTAGCGGGAGGACCCTACAATGAGCAGTTCTTC. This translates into CASSLELAGGPYNEQFF.

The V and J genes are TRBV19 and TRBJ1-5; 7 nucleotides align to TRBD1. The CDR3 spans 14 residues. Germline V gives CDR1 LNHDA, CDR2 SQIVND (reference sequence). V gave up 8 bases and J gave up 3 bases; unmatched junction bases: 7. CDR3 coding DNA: TGTGCCAGTCGTGACAGGGTAGTCAATCAGCCCCAGCATTTT. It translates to CASRDRVVNQPQHF.

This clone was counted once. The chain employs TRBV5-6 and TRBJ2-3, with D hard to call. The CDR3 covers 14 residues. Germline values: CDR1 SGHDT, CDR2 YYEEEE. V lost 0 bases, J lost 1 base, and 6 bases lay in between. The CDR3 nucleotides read TGTGCCAGCAGCTTGGGAGCCGGCACAGATACGCAGTATTTT. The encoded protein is CASSLGAGTDTQYF.

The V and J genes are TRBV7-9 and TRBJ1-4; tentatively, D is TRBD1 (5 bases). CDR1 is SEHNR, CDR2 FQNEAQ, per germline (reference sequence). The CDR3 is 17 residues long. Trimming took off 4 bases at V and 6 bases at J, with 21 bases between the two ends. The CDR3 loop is CASSSGWGPKPDEKLFF. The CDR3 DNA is TGTGCCAGCAGCTCAGGGTGGGGACCCAAACCGGATGAAAAACTGTTTTTT.

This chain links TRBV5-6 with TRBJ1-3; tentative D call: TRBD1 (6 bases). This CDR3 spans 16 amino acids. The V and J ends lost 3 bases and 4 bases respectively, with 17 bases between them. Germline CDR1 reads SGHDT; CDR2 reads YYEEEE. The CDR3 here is CASSWGGGAGGNTIYF. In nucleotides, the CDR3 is TGTGCCAGCAGCTGGGGTGGGGGCGCAGGAGGAAACACCATATATTTT. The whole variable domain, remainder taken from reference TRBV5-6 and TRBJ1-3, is DAGVTQSPTHLIKTRGQQVTLRCSPKSGHDTVSWYQQALGQGPQFIFQYYEEEERQRGNFPDRFSGHQFPNYSSELNVNALLLGDSALYLCASSWGGGAGGNTIYFGEGSWLTVV.

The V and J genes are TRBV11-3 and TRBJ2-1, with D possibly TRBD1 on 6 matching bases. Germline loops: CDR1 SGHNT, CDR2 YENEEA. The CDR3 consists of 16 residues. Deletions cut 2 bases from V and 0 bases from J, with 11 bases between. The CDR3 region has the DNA TGTGCCAGCAGCTTATTAACAGGGAGCTCCTACAATGAGCAGTTCTTC. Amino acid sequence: CASSLLTGSSYNEQFF.

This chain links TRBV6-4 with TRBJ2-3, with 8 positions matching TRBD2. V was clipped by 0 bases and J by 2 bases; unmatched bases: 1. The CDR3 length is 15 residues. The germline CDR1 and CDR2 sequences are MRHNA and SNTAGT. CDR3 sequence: CASSDSTSVTDTQYF. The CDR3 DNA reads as TGTGCCAGCAGTGACTCGACTAGCGTCACAGATACGCAGTATTTT.

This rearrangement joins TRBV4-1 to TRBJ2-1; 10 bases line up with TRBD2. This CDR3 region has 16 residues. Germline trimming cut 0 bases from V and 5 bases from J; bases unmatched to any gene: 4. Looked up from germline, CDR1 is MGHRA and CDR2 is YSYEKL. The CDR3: CASSQDRSGRDNEQFF. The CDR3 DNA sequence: TGCGCCAGCAGCCAAGATCGGAGCGGGAGGGACAATGAGCAGTTCTTC.

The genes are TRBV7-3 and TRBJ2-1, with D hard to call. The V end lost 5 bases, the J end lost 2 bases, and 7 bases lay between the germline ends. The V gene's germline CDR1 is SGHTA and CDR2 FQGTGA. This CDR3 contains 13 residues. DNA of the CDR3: TGTGCCAGCAGCAAGACTGCCTACAATGAGCAGTTCTTC. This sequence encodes CASSKTAYNEQFF.

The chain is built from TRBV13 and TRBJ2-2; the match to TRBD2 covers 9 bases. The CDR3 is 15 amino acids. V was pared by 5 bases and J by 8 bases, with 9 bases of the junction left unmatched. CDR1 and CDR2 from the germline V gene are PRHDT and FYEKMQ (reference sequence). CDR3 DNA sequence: TGTGCCAGCAGCCCTCGGGGTAGCGGGAGAGGGGAGCTGTTTTTT. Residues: CASSPRGSGRGELFF.

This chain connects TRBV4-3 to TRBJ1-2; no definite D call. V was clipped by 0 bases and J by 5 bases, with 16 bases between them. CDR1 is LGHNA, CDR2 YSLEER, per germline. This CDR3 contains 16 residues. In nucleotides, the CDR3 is TGCGCCAGCAGCCAAGATTTGCCCGCGGGAGCATATGGCTACACCTTC. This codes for CASSQDLPAGAYGYTF.

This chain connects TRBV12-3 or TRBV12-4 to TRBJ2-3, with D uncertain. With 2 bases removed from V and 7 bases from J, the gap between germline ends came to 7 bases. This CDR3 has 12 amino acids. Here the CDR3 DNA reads TGTGCCAGCAGTTTATTGGGAAATACGCAGTATTTT. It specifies CASSLLGNTQYF.

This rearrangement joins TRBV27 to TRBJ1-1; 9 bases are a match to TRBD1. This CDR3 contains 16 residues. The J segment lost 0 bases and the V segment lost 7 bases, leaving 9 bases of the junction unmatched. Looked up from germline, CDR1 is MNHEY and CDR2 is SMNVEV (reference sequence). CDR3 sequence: CASIYRDRDMNTEAFF. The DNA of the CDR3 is TGTGCCAGCATTTACCGGGACAGGGACATGAACACTGAAGCTTTCTTT.

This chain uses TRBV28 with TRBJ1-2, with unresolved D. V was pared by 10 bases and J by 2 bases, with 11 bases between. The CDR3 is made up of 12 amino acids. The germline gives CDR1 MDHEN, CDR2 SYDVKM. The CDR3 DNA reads TGTGCCATCCATAACGGGAACTATGGCTACACCTTC. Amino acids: CAIHNGNYGYTF.

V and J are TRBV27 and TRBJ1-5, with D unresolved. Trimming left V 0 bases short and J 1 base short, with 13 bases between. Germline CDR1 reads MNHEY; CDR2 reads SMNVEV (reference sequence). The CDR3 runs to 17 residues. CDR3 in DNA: TGTGCCAGCAGTTTATCGGGCAGTGGTATAAGCAATCAGCCCCAGCATTTT. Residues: CASSLSGSGISNQPQHF.

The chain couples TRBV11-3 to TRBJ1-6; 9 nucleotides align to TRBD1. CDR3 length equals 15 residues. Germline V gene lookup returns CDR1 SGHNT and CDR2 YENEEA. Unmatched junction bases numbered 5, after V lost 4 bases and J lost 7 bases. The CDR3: CASSSGQGRNSPLHF. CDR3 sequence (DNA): TGTGCCAGCAGCTCCGGACAGGGGAGGAATTCACCCCTCCACTTT.